The 13 T cell receptor beta chains below all came from one sample that was sequenced in a study of T cell responses to AZD1222 COVID-19 vaccine. TCRdb keeps only in-frame clones here, not all; method: immunoSEQ multiplex PCR. The table lists under 150,000 clones, more than 85% of them singletons. Sequencing was performed on peripheral blood, taken on day 0 of AZD1222 vaccination. Every receptor here comes from an adult in good health.

The V and J genes are TRBV6-5 and TRBJ1-5; 9 positions match TRBD1. In germline, CDR1 is MNHEY, CDR2 SVGAGI. V was clipped by 5 bases and J by 5 bases; unmatched bases: 7. This CDR3 contains 15 residues. The CDR3 DNA reads TGTGCCAGCAGTCGGGGGACAGGGATCCATCAGCCCCAGCATTTT. It is translated as CASSRGTGIHQPQHF.

This clone has only one observation. The V gene is TRBV7-8, the J gene TRBJ2-7; the D is unclear. The CDR3 contains 13 residues. In germline, CDR1 is SGHVS, CDR2 FQNEAQ. Trimming cost V 1 base and J 3 bases, with 7 bases left between them. The CDR3 nucleotides read TGTGCCAGCAGCTTAGGGGGAAACTACGAGCAGTACTTC. Residues: CASSLGGNYEQYF.

This chain joins TRBV6-1 and TRBJ2-1; 11 nucleotides match TRBD2. With 2 bases clipped from V and 4 bases from J, the junction kept 4 bases outside the gene matches. The CDR3 totals 16 residues. Germline V gives CDR1 MNHNS, CDR2 SASEGT. DNA for the CDR3: TGTGCCAGCAGTGAACGACTAGCGGGGACTTACAATGAGCAGTTCTTC. Translated, it gives CASSERLAGTYNEQFF.

CDR3: CASSLGAHPEGYTF. For the CDR3, the DNA is TGTGCCAGCAGCTTAGGGGCCCACCCGGAGGGCTACACCTTC. The rearrangement uses TRBV7-9 and TRBJ1-2; no definite D call. The V gene's germline CDR1 is SEHNR and CDR2 FQNEAQ (reference sequence). The CDR3 extends over 14 amino acids. V lost 1 base to trimming and J lost 8 bases, with 14 bases between them.

The chain links TRBV24-1 to TRBJ2-7, with D perhaps TRBD1 (6 bases). Trimming shortened V by 8 bases and J by 3 bases, and 13 bases separated the two germline ends. Germline CDR1 and CDR2: KGHDR and SFDVKD. The CDR3 contains 13 residues. The CDR3 loop is CATIGGQDYEQYF. The CDR3 region has the DNA TGTGCCACCATAGGGGGACAAGACTACGAGCAGTACTTC.

The CDR3 DNA is TGTGCTAGTGGCTCCCGTGGGGGGGTCGGTTACGAGCAGTACTTC. Translated: CASGSRGGVGYEQYF. V is TRBV12-5 and J is TRBJ2-7; 7 bases fit TRBD2. The CDR3 totals 15 residues. V lost 6 bases to trimming and J lost 4 bases; unmatched junction nucleotides: 12. CDR1 and CDR2 (germline): LGHNT, FRNRAP. Looking up the rest from reference TRBV12-5 and TRBJ2-7 gives the full variable domain: DARVTQTPRHKVTEMGQEVTMRCQPILGHNTVFWYRQTMMQGLELLAYFRNRAPLDDSGMPKDRFSAEMPDATLATLKIQPSEPRDSAVYFCASGSRGGVGYEQYFGPGTRLTVT.

The chain joins TRBV18 to TRBJ1-1; TRBD1 agrees at 10 bases. V gave up 4 bases and J gave up 3 bases; unmatched junction bases: 2. The germline gives CDR1 KGHSH, CDR2 LQKENI. CDR3 length: 14 amino acids. CDR3 DNA sequence: TGTGCCAGCTCACAGGACAGGGGGGACACTGAAGCTTTCTTT. It is translated as CASSQDRGDTEAFF.

J is TRBJ1-1 and V is TRBV19; maybe TRBD1 (6 bases). The CDR3 is 13 amino acids. V lost 4 bases and J lost 5, with 11 bases in between. Germline-derived CDR1 and CDR2 are LNHDA and SQIVND (reference sequence). Here the CDR3 reads CASSNLRGTEAFF. CDR3 nucleotide sequence: TGTGCCAGTAGTAACTTAAGGGGGACTGAAGCTTTCTTT.

This clone has just one count. The chain uses TRBV6-5 and TRBJ2-1; 7 nucleotides match TRBD2. The germline CDR1 and CDR2 sequences are MNHEY and SVGAGI. The CDR3 is 16 residues long. The trim removed 2 bases at V and 6 bases at J, leaving 10 bases unmatched. The CDR3 spells CASSYLKRGRGNEQFF. Here the CDR3 DNA reads TGTGCCAGCAGTTACCTAAAGCGGGGACGGGGCAATGAGCAGTTCTTC.

In DNA form, the CDR3 reads TGTGCCAGCAGAAACAGGGGGCTGGGGTATGGCTACACCTTC. This gives the protein CASRNRGLGYGYTF. The chain joins TRBV2 to TRBJ1-2, with TRBD1 matching over 9 bases. Per the germline V gene, CDR1 is SNHLY and CDR2 is FYNNEI. The V and J ends lost 6 bases and 5 bases, in that order; junction bases with no gene match: 7. The CDR3 is 14 amino acids.

V and J are TRBV18 and TRBJ1-1; a possible D gene is TRBD1 (5 bases). CDR3 length equals 14 residues. Per the germline V gene, CDR1 is KGHSH and CDR2 is LQKENI. The V and J ends lost 2 bases and 3 bases respectively, with 10 bases between them. CDR3 DNA: TGTGCCAGCTCACCAAGGAGGGGAGACACTGAAGCTTTCTTT. Encoded protein: CASSPRRGDTEAFF.

The chain is built from TRBV6-6 and TRBJ1-6; 8 nucleotides align to TRBD1. The germline gives CDR1 MNHNY, CDR2 SVGAGI (reference sequence). This CDR3 has 14 residues. Trimming cost V 6 bases and J 7 bases; bases outside gene matches: 5. CDR3 loop: CASSGGTGNSPLHF. The CDR3 DNA reads as TGTGCCAGCAGCGGAGGGACAGGAAATTCACCCCTCCACTTT.

A note on this clone: This sample includes further DNA sequences coding for the same CDR3. CDR3 region: CASSGQMNTEAFF. CDR3 DNA: TGTGCCAGCAGCGGACAGATGAACACTGAAGCTTTCTTT. The gene calls are TRBV27 and TRBJ1-1, with D possibly matching TRBD1 (6 bases). CDR3 length equals 13 residues. V gave up 6 bases and J gave up 0 bases, with 8 bases separating them. Germline loops: CDR1 MNHEY, CDR2 SMNVEV (reference sequence).